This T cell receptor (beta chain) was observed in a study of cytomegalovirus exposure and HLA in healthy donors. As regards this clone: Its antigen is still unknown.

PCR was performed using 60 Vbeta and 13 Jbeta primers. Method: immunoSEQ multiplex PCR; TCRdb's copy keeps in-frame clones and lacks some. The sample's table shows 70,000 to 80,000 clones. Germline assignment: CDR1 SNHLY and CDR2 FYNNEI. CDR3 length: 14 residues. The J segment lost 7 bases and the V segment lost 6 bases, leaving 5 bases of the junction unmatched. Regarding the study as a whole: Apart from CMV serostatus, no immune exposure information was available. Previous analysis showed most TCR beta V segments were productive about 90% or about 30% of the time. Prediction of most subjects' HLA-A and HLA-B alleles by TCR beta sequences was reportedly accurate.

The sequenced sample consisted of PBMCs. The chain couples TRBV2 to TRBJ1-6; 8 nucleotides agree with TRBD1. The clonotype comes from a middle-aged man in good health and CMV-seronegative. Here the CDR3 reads CASRPRTGNSPLHF. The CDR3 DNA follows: TGTGCCAGCAGGCCGCGGACAGGGAATTCACCCCTCCACTTT.